This TCR beta chain stems from a study of cytomegalovirus exposure and HLA in healthy donors. Study-level results: High specificity and sensitivity for cytomegalovirus status were reported for the classifier. The finding came from a later analysis; first-cohort TCR clusters tended to co-occur in the roughly 110 validation repertoires. There were a few CMV-associated chains whose specificity for CMV antigens was confirmed in vitro. The study listed 164 cytomegalovirus-associated TCR beta chains.

The protocol was immunoSEQ multiplex PCR, while the TCRdb copy is restricted to in-frame clones and leaves out a portion. The data hold some 100,000 clones, with more than 70% observed a single time. For this clone: Antigen: not known.

This TCR was recovered from a man between 18 and 35 years old in good health and CMV-seronegative. The sequenced sample was PBMCs.

CDR3 sequence reads: CASSRTSGGAYNEQFF. The CDR3 bases are TGTGCCAGCAGCCGGACTAGCGGGGGGGCCTACAATGAGCAGTTCTTC. The rearrangement uses TRBV13 and TRBJ2-1, with 15 bases fitting TRBD2. The CDR3 spans 16 residues. V gave up 5 bases and J gave up 2 bases; unmatched junction bases: 1. Germline-derived CDR1 and CDR2 are PRHDT and FYEKMQ (reference sequence).